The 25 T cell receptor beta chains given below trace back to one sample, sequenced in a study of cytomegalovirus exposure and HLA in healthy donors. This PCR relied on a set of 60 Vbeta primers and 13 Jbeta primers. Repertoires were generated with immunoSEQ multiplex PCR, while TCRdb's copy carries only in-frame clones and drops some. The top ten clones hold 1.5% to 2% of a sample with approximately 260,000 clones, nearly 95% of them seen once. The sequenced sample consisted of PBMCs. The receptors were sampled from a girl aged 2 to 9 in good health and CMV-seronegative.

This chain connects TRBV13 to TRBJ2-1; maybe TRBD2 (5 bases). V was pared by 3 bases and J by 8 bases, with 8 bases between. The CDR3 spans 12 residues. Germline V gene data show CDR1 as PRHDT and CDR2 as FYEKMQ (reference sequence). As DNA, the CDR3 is TGTGCCAGCAGCTTCGAGGGTCATGAGCAGTTCTTC. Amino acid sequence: CASSFEGHEQFF.

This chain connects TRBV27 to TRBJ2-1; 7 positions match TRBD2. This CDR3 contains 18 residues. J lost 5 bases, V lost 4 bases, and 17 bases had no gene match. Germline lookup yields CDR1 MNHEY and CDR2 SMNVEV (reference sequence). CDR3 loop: CASSSHNPWLAEHNEQFF. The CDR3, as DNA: TGTGCCAGCAGTTCGCACAACCCGTGGCTAGCGGAACACAATGAGCAGTTCTTC.

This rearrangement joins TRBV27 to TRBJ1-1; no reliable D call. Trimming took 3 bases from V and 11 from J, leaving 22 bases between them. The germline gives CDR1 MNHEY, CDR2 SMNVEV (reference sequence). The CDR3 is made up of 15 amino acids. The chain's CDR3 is CASSFSPSPRELAFF. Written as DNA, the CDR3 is TGTGCCAGCAGTTTTTCACCCTCCCCGAGGGAGCTCGCTTTCTTT.

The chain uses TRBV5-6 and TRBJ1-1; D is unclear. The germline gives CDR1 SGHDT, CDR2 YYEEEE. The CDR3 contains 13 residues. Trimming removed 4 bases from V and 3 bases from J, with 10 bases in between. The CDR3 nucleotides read TGTGCCAGCAGCCCACTGAAGTACACTGAAGCTTTCTTT. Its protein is CASSPLKYTEAFF.

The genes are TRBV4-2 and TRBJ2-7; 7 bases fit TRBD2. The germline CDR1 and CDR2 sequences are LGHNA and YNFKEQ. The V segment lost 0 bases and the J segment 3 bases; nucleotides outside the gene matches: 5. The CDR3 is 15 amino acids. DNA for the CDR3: TGTGCCAGCAGCCAAGATCAAGCGGGGTACTACGAGCAGTACTTC. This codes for CASSQDQAGYYEQYF.

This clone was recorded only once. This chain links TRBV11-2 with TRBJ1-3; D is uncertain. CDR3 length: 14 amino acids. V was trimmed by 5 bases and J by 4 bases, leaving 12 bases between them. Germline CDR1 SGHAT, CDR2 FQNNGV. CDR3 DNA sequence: TGTGCCAGCAGCCCCCGGACTTCCGGAAACACCATATATTTT. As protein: CASSPRTSGNTIYF.

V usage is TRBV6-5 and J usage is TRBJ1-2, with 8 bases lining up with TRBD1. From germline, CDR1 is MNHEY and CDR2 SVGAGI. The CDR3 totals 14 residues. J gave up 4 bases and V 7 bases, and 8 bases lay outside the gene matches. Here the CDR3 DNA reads TGTGCCAGCAACCCGGGCGGACAGGGCTATGGCTACACCTTC. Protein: CASNPGGQGYGYTF.

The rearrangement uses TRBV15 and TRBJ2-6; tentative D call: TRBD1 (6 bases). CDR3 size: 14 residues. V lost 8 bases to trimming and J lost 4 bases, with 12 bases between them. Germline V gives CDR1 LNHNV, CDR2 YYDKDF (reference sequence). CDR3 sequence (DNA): TGTGCCACCGGGGCAGGGGTCGGGGCCAACGTCCTGACTTTC. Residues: CATGAGVGANVLTF.

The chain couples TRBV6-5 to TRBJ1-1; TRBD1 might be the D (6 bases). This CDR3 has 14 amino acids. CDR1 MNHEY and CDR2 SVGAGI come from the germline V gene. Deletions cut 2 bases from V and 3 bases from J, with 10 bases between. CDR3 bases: TGTGCCAGCAGTTACACCTCAGGGGACACTGAAGCTTTCTTT. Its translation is CASSYTSGDTEAFF.

CDR3 sequence: CSVGGSGETQYF. Here the CDR3 DNA reads TGCAGCGTGGGAGGTTCAGGAGAGACCCAGTACTTC. The V call is TRBV29-1, the J call TRBJ2-5; a possible D gene is TRBD2 (6 bases). V lost 6 bases to trimming and J lost 4 bases, with 12 bases between them. Germline V CDR1 and CDR2: SQVTM, ANQGSEA. This CDR3 comprises 12 residues.

CDR3 DNA: TGTGCCAGCAGTCGAGCGGGAGGTTCCCAAGAGACCCAGTACTTC. Amino acid sequence: CASSRAGGSQETQYF. The chain joins TRBV14 to TRBJ2-5; TRBD2 matches 9 bases. CDR1 is SGHDN and CDR2 is FVKESK in the germline V gene. The CDR3 spans 15 residues. Germline trimming cut 6 bases from V and 1 base from J; bases unmatched to any gene: 6.

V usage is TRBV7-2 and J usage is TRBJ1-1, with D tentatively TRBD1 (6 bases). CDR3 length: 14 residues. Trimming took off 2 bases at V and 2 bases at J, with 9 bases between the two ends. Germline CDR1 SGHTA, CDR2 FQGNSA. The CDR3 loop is CASSLWTANTEAFF. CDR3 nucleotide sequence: TGTGCCAGCAGCTTATGGACAGCCAACACTGAAGCTTTCTTT.

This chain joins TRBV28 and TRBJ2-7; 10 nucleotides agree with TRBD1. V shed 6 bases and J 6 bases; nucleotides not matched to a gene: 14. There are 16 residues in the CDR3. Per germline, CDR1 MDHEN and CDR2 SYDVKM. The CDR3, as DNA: TGTGCCAGCAGACTAGCCTTCGGACAGGGGGGCCGCGAGCAGTACTTC. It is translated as CASRLAFGQGGREQYF.

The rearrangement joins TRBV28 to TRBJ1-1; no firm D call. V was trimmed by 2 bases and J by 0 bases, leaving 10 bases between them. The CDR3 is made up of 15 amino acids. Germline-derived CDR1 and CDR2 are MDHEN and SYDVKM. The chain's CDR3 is CASSLRVWLNTEAFF. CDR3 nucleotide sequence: TGTGCCAGCAGTTTAAGAGTGTGGTTGAACACTGAAGCTTTCTTT.

The CDR3 DNA reads TGTGCCATCTCAGGGGAGTCGACCTACGAGCAGTACTTC. Its protein is CAISGESTYEQYF. V and J are TRBV10-3 and TRBJ2-7; tentative D call: TRBD1 (6 bases). This CDR3 region has 13 residues. In germline, CDR1 is ENHRY, CDR2 SYGVKD. V was trimmed by 8 bases and J by 2 bases, leaving 13 bases between them.

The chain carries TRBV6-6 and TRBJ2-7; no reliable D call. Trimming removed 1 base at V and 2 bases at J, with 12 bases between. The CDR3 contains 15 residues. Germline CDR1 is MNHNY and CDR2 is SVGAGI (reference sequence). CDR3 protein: CASSYLVPLAYEQYF. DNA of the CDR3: TGTGCCAGCAGTTACTTAGTTCCTTTGGCCTACGAGCAGTACTTC.

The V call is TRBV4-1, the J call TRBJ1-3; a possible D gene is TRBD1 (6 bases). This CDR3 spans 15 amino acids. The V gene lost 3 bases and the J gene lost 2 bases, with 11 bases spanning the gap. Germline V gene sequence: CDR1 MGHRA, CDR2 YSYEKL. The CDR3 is CASSQGTGPGNTIYF. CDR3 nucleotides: TGCGCCAGCAGCCAGGGTACAGGGCCTGGAAACACCATATATTTT.

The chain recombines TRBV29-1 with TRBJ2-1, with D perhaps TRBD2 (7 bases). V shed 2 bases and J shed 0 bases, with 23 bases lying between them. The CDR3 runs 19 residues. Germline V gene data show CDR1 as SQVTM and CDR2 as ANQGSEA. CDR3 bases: TGCAGCGTTGAAAGTTTTGCGGGGGCCCCCCTGAGCTCCTACAATGAGCAGTTCTTC. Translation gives CSVESFAGAPLSSYNEQFF.

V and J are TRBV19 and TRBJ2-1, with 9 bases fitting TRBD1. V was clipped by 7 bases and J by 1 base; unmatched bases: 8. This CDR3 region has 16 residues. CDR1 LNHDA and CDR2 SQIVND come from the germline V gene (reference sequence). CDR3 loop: CASNTPGTGSYNEQFF. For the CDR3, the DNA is TGTGCCAGTAATACCCCCGGGACAGGGTCCTACAATGAGCAGTTCTTC.

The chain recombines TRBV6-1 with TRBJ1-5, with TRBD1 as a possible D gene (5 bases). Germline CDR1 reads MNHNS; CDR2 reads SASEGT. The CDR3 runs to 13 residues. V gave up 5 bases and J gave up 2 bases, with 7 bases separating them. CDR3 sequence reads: CASSWGGNQPQHF. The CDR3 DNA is TGTGCCAGCAGTTGGGGGGGCAATCAGCCCCAGCATTTT.

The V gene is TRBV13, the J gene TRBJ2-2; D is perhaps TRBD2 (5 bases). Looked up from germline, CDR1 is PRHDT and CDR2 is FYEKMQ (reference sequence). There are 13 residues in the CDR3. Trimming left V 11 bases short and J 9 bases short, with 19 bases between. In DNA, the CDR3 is TGTGCCTCCCTCGGGGAGCGACACCGGGAGCTGTTTTTT. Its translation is CASLGERHRELFF.

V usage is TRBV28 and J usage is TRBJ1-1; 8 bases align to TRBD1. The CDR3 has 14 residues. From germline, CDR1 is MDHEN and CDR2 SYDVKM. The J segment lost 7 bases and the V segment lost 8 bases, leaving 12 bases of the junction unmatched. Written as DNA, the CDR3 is TGTGCCAGCCTTTACCAGGGGGCCCGGAGTGAAGCTTTCTTT. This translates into CASLYQGARSEAFF.

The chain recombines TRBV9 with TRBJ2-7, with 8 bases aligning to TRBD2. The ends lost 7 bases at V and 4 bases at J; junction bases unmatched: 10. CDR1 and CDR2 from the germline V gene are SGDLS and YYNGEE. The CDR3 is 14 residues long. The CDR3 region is CASGPLGRGYEQYF. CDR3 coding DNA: TGTGCCAGCGGGCCCCTCGGGAGGGGATACGAGCAGTACTTC. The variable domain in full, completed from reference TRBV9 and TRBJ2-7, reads DSGVTQTPKHLITATGQRVTLRCSPRSGDLSVYWYQQSLDQGLQFLIQYYNGEERAKGNILERFSAQQFPDLHSELNLSSLELGDSALYFCASGPLGRGYEQYFGPGTRLTVT.

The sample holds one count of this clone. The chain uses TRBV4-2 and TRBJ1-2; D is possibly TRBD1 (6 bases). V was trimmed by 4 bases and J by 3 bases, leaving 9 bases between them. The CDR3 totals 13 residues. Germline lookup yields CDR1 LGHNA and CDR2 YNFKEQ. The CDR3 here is CASSPPGDYGYTF. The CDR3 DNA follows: TGTGCCAGCAGCCCCCCAGGGGACTATGGCTACACCTTC.

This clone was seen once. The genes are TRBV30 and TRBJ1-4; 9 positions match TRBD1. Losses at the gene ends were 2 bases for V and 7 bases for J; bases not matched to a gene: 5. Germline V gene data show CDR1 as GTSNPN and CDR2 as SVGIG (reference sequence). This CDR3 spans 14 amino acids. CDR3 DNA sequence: TGTGCCTGGAGTCCTGGGACAGGGAGTGAAAAACTGTTTTTT. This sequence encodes CAWSPGTGSEKLFF. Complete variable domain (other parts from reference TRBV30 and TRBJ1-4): SQTIHQWPATLVQPVGSPLSLECTVEGTSNPNLYWYRQAAGRGLQLLFYSVGIGQISSEVPQNLSASRPQDRQFILSSKKLLLSDSGFYLCAWSPGTGSEKLFFGSGTQLSVL.